This paragraph reports one T cell receptor beta chain. This entry is derived from a study of early T cells in non-severe SARS-CoV-2 infection. TCRdb reprocessed the 5' RACE reads with MiXCR, giving one entry per CDR3 protein. The data show more than 75,000 distinct CDR3 sequences, 13% seen once. Germline V lookup: CDR1 SQVTM, CDR2 ANQGSEA. The CDR3 runs 14 residues. Trimming removed 6 bases from V and 0 bases from J; junction bases left unmatched: 6. Sequencing was performed on whole blood. The sequence was obtained from an adult who was a healthcare worker with PCR-confirmed SARS-CoV-2 infection or an uninfected control (not recorded which). The rearrangement joins TRBV29-1 to TRBJ2-3; TRBD2 aligns across 7 bases. The CDR3 DNA sequence: TGCAGCGTAGGTTGGGACTACAGCACAGATACGCAGTATTTT. This gives the protein CSVGWDYSTDTQYF.